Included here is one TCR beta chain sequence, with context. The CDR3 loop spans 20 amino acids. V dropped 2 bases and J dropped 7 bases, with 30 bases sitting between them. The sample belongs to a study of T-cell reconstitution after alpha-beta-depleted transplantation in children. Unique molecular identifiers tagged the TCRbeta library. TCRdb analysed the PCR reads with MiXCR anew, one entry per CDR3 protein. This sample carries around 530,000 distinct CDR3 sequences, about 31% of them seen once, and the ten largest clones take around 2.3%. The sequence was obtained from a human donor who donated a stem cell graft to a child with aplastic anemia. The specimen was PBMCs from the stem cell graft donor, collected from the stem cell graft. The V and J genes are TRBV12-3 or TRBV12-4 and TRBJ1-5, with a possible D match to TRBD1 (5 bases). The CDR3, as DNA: TGTGCCAGCAGTTTATTTCCCCCTACAGGCCCAGGGAATGTCAACCAGCCCCAGCATTTT. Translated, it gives CASSLFPPTGPGNVNQPQHF.